The 15 T cell receptor beta chains below all came from one sample that was sequenced in a study of early T cells in non-severe SARS-CoV-2 infection. TCRdb processed the 5' RACE reads anew with MiXCR; each CDR3 protein has one entry. The table lists 61,000 or so distinct CDR3 sequences, about 11% of them singletons. The material was whole blood, obtained at baseline. Receptor source: an adult who was a healthcare worker with PCR-confirmed SARS-CoV-2 infection or an uninfected control (not recorded which). The donor label of this sample is uncertain.

The sample holds a few counts of this clonotype. This CDR3 is CASSLFGTSTDTQYF. DNA of the CDR3: TGTGCCAGCAGCTTATTCGGCACTAGCACAGATACGCAGTATTTT. This chain uses TRBV11-1 with TRBJ2-3; unclear D gene. Trimming left V 2 bases short and J 0 bases short, with 9 bases between. The CDR3 contains 15 residues. The germline CDR1 and CDR2 sequences are SGHAT and FQDESV (reference sequence). Full variable domain (rest looked up from reference TRBV11-1 and TRBJ2-3): EAEVAQSPRYKITEKSQAVAFWCDPISGHATLYWYRQILGQGPELLVQFQDESVVDDSQLPKDRFSAERLKGVDSTLKIQPAELGDSAMYLCASSLFGTSTDTQYFGPGTRLTVL.

This clonotype was detected a few times. The J gene is TRBJ2-5, the V gene TRBV10-2; 14 bases agree with TRBD2. The V and J ends lost 6 bases and 4 bases, in that order; junction bases with no gene match: 7. CDR3 length: 16 amino acids. The V gene's germline CDR1 is WSHSY and CDR2 SAAADI. The CDR3 spells CASSPLGTSGGETQYF. The DNA for the CDR3 is TGCGCCAGCAGCCCCCTAGGGACTAGCGGGGGAGAGACCCAGTACTTC.

The V call is TRBV27, the J call TRBJ2-7; 9 positions agree with TRBD2. Losses at the gene ends were 5 bases for V and 3 bases for J; bases not matched to a gene: 5. Germline V gene lookup returns CDR1 MNHEY and CDR2 SMNVEV (reference sequence). CDR3 length: 14 residues. The CDR3 spells CASSNLAGSYEQYV. For the CDR3, the DNA is TGTGCCAGCAGTAACCTAGCGGGGAGCTACGAGCAGTACGTC.

This chain links TRBV20-1 with TRBJ2-1, with 15 nucleotides matching TRBD2. Unmatched junction bases numbered 6, after V lost 6 bases and J lost 9 bases. This CDR3 region has 14 residues. CDR1 DFQATT and CDR2 SNEGSKA come from the germline V gene (reference sequence). DNA for the CDR3: TGCAGTGCCGCCAGGACTAGCGGGGGGGTTGAGCAGTTCTTC. It yields the protein CSAARTSGGVEQFF.

The CDR3 sequence: CASRRQGQPQHF. CDR3 nucleotides: TGTGCCAGCAGACGACAAGGACAGCCCCAGCATTTT. The chain employs TRBV6-6 and TRBJ1-5; D unclear. Trimming removed 6 bases from V and 7 bases from J, with 10 bases in between. The CDR3 contains 12 residues. CDR1 and CDR2 (germline): MNHNY, SVGAGI (reference sequence).

This clonotype was found a few times. The genes are TRBV20-1 and TRBJ2-5, with TRBD1 matching over 7 bases. The V and J ends lost 6 bases and 5 bases, in that order; junction bases with no gene match: 9. Germline-derived CDR1 and CDR2 are DFQATT and SNEGSKA (reference sequence). This CDR3 has 13 residues. The CDR3 reads CSAHARGWETQYF. DNA of the CDR3: TGCAGTGCCCACGCCAGGGGGTGGGAGACCCAGTACTTC.

The chain has TRBV10-3 and TRBJ1-2, with TRBD1 matching over 9 bases. The CDR3 consists of 17 residues. The junction had 11 bases not matched to a gene; V was cut back by 6 bases and J by 0 bases. Germline V gives CDR1 ENHRY, CDR2 SYGVKD. The CDR3 region is CAIRPGQGLSANYGYTF. The CDR3, as DNA: TGTGCCATCAGGCCGGGACAGGGCCTATCAGCTAACTATGGCTACACCTTC.

In its sample, this clonotype was seen a few times. CDR3 coding DNA: TGTGCCAGCAGCTTTGACGGGGGGCGGACTGAAGCTTTCTTT. This encodes CASSFDGGRTEAFF. The V and J genes are TRBV5-5 and TRBJ1-1; possibly TRBD1 for D (6 bases). The V gene lost 2 bases and the J gene lost 5 bases, with 13 bases spanning the gap. CDR3 size: 14 residues. The germline gives CDR1 SGHKS, CDR2 YYEKEE (reference sequence).

This clonotype was picked up many times. The V call is TRBV20-1, the J call TRBJ2-5; a possible D gene is TRBD2 (6 bases). The germline V gene encodes CDR1 DFQATT and CDR2 SNEGSKA (reference sequence). The CDR3 runs to 16 residues. The V gene lost 6 bases and the J gene lost 2 bases, with 22 bases spanning the gap. CDR3 DNA: TGCAGTGCCCGGGGATTAATCGGGGCGGGGCAAGAGACCCAGTACTTC. This sequence encodes CSARGLIGAGQETQYF.

This clonotype was seen repeatedly, ten times or more. The chain links TRBV6-2 or TRBV6-3 to TRBJ1-1; 7 nucleotides agree with TRBD1. Germline-derived CDR1 and CDR2 are MNHEY and SVGEGT. Germline trimming cut 7 bases from V and 5 bases from J; bases unmatched to any gene: 13. This CDR3 region has 15 residues. The CDR3 region is CASIHGTVGGTEAFF. The CDR3 DNA sequence: TGTGCCAGCATCCACGGGACAGTCGGAGGGACTGAAGCTTTCTTT.

This clonotype occurred a few times. The chain joins TRBV12-3 or TRBV12-4 to TRBJ1-1, with a tentative D call TRBD1 (5 bases). The CDR3 is made up of 14 amino acids. V was trimmed by 3 bases and J by 6 bases, leaving 14 bases between them. CDR3 sequence: CASSFLGALSEAFF. In DNA, the CDR3 is TGTGCCAGCAGTTTTTTAGGGGCGCTTTCTGAAGCTTTCTTT.

The table lists this clonotype with a few counts. J is TRBJ2-3 and V is TRBV5-1, with TRBD2 matching 8 bases. Losses at the gene ends were 2 bases for V and 0 bases for J; bases not matched to a gene: 8. Germline lookup yields CDR1 SGHRS and CDR2 YFSETQ. This CDR3 is 17 amino acids long. The CDR3 region is CASSFTSRGGSTDTQYF. DNA for the CDR3: TGCGCCAGCAGCTTTACGTCGCGCGGGGGGAGCACAGATACGCAGTATTTT.

This clonotype was seen a few times. This chain joins TRBV6-5 and TRBJ1-1, with D possibly being TRBD1 (5 bases). The V gene's germline CDR1 is MNHEY and CDR2 SVGAGI. The CDR3 has 14 amino acids. The germline V and J ends were trimmed by 8 bases and 6 bases, with 19 bases remaining between them. This CDR3 reads CASRREPRAPEAFF. Written as DNA, the CDR3 is TGTGCCAGCCGCCGCGAGCCCAGGGCGCCTGAAGCTTTCTTT.

CDR3 protein: CASSQDARGFSYGYTF. The CDR3 bases are TGCGCCAGCAGCCAAGACGCGAGGGGCTTTAGCTATGGCTACACCTTC. This chain joins TRBV4-1 and TRBJ1-2, with D possibly being TRBD1 (5 bases). The CDR3 has 16 residues. V lost 0 bases and J 4 bases, leaving 15 bases between the germline ends. CDR1 is MGHRA and CDR2 is YSYEKL in the germline V gene.

The table lists this clonotype with a few counts. The chain has TRBV9 and TRBJ1-3; TRBD1 is a possible D gene (6 bases). Germline CDR1 reads SGDLS; CDR2 reads YYNGEE. V lost 4 bases and J 2 bases, leaving 13 bases between the germline ends. This CDR3 comprises 15 residues. The CDR3 DNA reads as TGTGCCAGCAGCCGCGCGCAGGGGACTGGAAACACCATATATTTT. This codes for CASSRAQGTGNTIYF.